Below, 23 T cell receptor beta chains from the same sample are listed, as sequenced in a study of shared clonotypes between healthy human individuals. Naive CD8 populations comprised CD45RO-negative cells positively selected for CCR7, excluding terminally differentiated effector memory CD45RA+ cells. Generated by immunoSEQ multiplex PCR, the TCRdb table keeps only in-frame clones and is missing some. The sample carries some 2,000,000 clones, approximately 94% recorded once. Sequencing was done on a sample of naive CD8+ T cells sorted from blood. These TCRs come from a man aged 18-30 years in good health.

V and J are TRBV5-1 and TRBJ1-1, with D maybe TRBD1 (6 bases). Per germline, CDR1 SGHRS and CDR2 YFSETQ. Trimming left V 3 bases short and J 1 base short, with 16 bases between. The CDR3 totals 16 residues. This CDR3 reads CASSSEGGPQNTEAFF. The DNA for the CDR3 is TGCGCCAGCAGCTCGGAGGGGGGACCGCAGAACACTGAAGCTTTCTTT.

As concerns this clone: A junction boundary mismatches the germline segment, possibly from a read error. CDR3 amino acids: CASTRLGAVNRF. As DNA, the CDR3 is TGTGCCAGCACCCGCCTTGGGGCAGTCAATCGGTTT. The chain joins TRBV27 to TRBJ1-1; possible D gene TRBD1, 5 bases. CDR1 and CDR2 from the germline V gene are MNHEY and SMNVEV (reference sequence). CDR3 size: 12 residues.

V is TRBV4-1 and J is TRBJ1-5; TRBD1 agrees at 10 bases. CDR1 and CDR2 from the germline V gene are MGHRA and YSYEKL. Unmatched junction bases numbered 7, after V lost 5 bases and J lost 3 bases. The CDR3 consists of 16 residues. The CDR3 spells CASSFTGQGFNQPQHF. For the CDR3, the DNA is TGCGCCAGCAGCTTCACGGGACAGGGGTTCAATCAGCCCCAGCATTTT.

The rearrangement joins TRBV7-2 to TRBJ2-1, with D unclear. In germline, CDR1 is SGHTA, CDR2 FQGNSA. The CDR3 spans 13 residues. Trimming removed 5 bases from V and 6 bases from J, with 11 bases in between. In DNA, the CDR3 is TGTGCCAGCAGCCCGCCCACTCCCAATGAGCAGTTCTTC. Protein: CASSPPTPNEQFF.

The chain is built from TRBV2 and TRBJ1-2; unclear D gene. Germline CDR1 is SNHLY and CDR2 is FYNNEI. The CDR3 consists of 15 residues. The V gene lost 1 base and the J gene lost 0 bases, with 9 bases spanning the gap. The CDR3 here is CASSEGARANYGYTF. The CDR3 DNA is TGTGCCAGCAGTGAAGGGGCCCGGGCTAACTATGGCTACACCTTC.

The genes are TRBV6-5 and TRBJ2-5; D remains ambiguous. The CDR3 is 14 residues long. V dropped 3 bases and J dropped 0 bases, with 8 bases sitting between them. CDR1 and CDR2 (germline): MNHEY, SVGAGI. Here the CDR3 reads CASSYPEYQETQYF. The CDR3 DNA reads as TGTGCCAGCAGTTATCCGGAATACCAAGAGACCCAGTACTTC.

The chain uses TRBV10-1 and TRBJ2-5, with 10 bases fitting TRBD1. CDR1 is WNHNN and CDR2 is SYGVQD in the germline V gene (reference sequence). The CDR3 is 16 residues long. J was trimmed by 5 bases and V by 4 bases; bases with no gene match: 10. The CDR3 loop reads CASSGPRQGAWETQYF. CDR3 nucleotide sequence: TGCGCCAGCAGTGGGCCCCGACAGGGGGCGTGGGAGACCCAGTACTTC.

This sequence joins TRBV29-1 and TRBJ2-1, with 8 bases lining up with TRBD1. The germline gives CDR1 SQVTM, CDR2 ANQGSEA. This CDR3 region has 17 residues. V was clipped by 2 bases and J by 3 bases; unmatched bases: 12. CDR3 DNA: TGCAGCGTTGAAACGGACAGGGACACGTCAATCTACAATGAGCAGTTCTTC. It translates to CSVETDRDTSIYNEQFF.

The count of this clone is one. This chain connects TRBV5-6 to TRBJ2-7; 7 bases map to TRBD1. Trimming took 3 bases from V and 2 from J; bases not matched to a gene: 8. Germline CDR1 and CDR2: SGHDT and YYEEEE. The length of the CDR3 is 15 residues. CDR3 protein: CASSSLRQGAYEQYF. The CDR3, as DNA: TGTGCCAGCAGCTCACTTCGACAGGGAGCCTACGAGCAGTACTTC.

V and J are TRBV5-6 and TRBJ2-1, with a weak D call TRBD2 (6 bases). The CDR3 consists of 15 residues. V lost 1 base and J lost 5, with 13 bases in between. From germline, CDR1 is SGHDT and CDR2 YYEEEE. The CDR3: CASSLLASDHNEQFF. Written as DNA, the CDR3 is TGTGCCAGCAGCTTGTTGGCTAGCGACCACAATGAGCAGTTCTTC.

The chain carries TRBV4-3 and TRBJ2-1; D call uncertain. V dropped 0 bases and J dropped 0 bases, with 15 bases sitting between them. The CDR3 is 18 residues long. Germline CDR1 and CDR2: LGHNA and YSLEER. The CDR3 loop is CASSQDLKVVDSYNEQFF. Here the CDR3 DNA reads TGCGCCAGCAGCCAAGATCTTAAGGTGGTAGACTCCTACAATGAGCAGTTCTTC.

The chain is built from TRBV6-6 and TRBJ2-2; 7 bases line up with TRBD1. Unmatched junction bases numbered 10, after V lost 8 bases and J lost 7 bases. CDR1 MNHNY and CDR2 SVGAGI come from the germline V gene (reference sequence). This CDR3 contains 14 residues. The CDR3 reads CASLQGMSGGELFF. The DNA of the CDR3 is TGTGCCAGCCTACAGGGGATGTCTGGCGGGGAGCTGTTTTTT.

V usage is TRBV5-6 and J usage is TRBJ2-1; 9 bases align to TRBD2. The germline CDR1 and CDR2 sequences are SGHDT and YYEEEE. CDR3 length equals 15 residues. V shed 2 bases and J 6 bases; nucleotides not matched to a gene: 6. CDR3 sequence reads: CASSFAGGHPNEQFF. The CDR3 DNA reads TGTGCCAGCAGCTTCGCGGGGGGGCACCCCAATGAGCAGTTCTTC.

Worth noting for this clone: The same CDR3 arises from other DNA sequences in this sample as well. The rearrangement uses TRBV5-6 and TRBJ1-1; no clear D. Germline lookup yields CDR1 SGHDT and CDR2 YYEEEE. The CDR3 extends over 13 amino acids. Between the trimmed V and J ends, which lost 0 bases and 4 bases, there was a span of 7 bases. CDR3 protein: CASSLGGFTEAFF. The CDR3 nucleotides are TGTGCCAGCAGCTTGGGAGGGTTCACTGAAGCTTTCTTT.

Concerning this clone: The sample contains more than one DNA sequence encoding this CDR3. This chain uses TRBV13 with TRBJ2-7; 7 bases are shared with TRBD2. The CDR3 runs to 13 residues. The V gene's germline CDR1 is PRHDT and CDR2 FYEKMQ (reference sequence). V was clipped by 3 bases and J by 3 bases; unmatched bases: 2. The CDR3 DNA sequence: TGTGCCAGCAGCTTTGGACTAGACTACGAGCAGTACTTC. This translates into CASSFGLDYEQYF. Full variable domain (rest looked up from reference TRBV13 and TRBJ2-7): AAGVIQSPRHLIKEKRETATLKCYPIPRHDTVYWYQQGPGQDPQFLISFYEKMQSDKGSIPDRFSAQQFSDYHSELNMSSLELGDSALYFCASSFGLDYEQYFGPGTRLTVT.

The chain carries TRBV6-6 and TRBJ2-1, with 7 bases aligning to TRBD2. Germline V gene data show CDR1 as MNHNY and CDR2 as SVGAGI (reference sequence). V was clipped by 0 bases and J by 8 bases; unmatched bases: 10. The CDR3 length is 16 residues. The CDR3 here is CASSYSGRETGYEQFF. The CDR3 nucleotides are TGTGCCAGCAGTTACTCCGGGCGGGAGACGGGGTATGAGCAGTTCTTC.

The chain has TRBV2 and TRBJ2-7; no clear D gene. V lost 10 bases and J 7 bases, leaving 23 bases between the germline ends. The CDR3 extends over 14 amino acids. The germline V gene has CDR1 SNHLY and CDR2 FYNNEI. This CDR3 is CATSSGLLLQEQYF. The DNA for the CDR3 is TGTGCCACCTCCTCAGGATTACTTCTACAAGAGCAGTACTTC.

The chain carries TRBV11-3 and TRBJ2-7; no reliable D call. This CDR3 contains 13 residues. Trimming left V 1 base short and J 2 bases short, with 6 bases between. CDR1 and CDR2 from the germline V gene are SGHNT and YENEEA. CDR3 bases: TGTGCCAGCAGCTTAGGCGTGACCTACGAGCAGTACTTC. As protein: CASSLGVTYEQYF.

V gene TRBV10-1 combines with J gene TRBJ2-3; TRBD2 is a possible D gene (7 bases). V gave up 5 bases and J gave up 2 bases, with 11 bases separating them. Per the germline V gene, CDR1 is WNHNN and CDR2 is SYGVQD (reference sequence). The CDR3 has 14 residues. The CDR3 is CASSHRGATDTQYF. DNA of the CDR3: TGCGCCAGCAGTCATCGGGGGGCCACAGATACGCAGTATTTT.

The chain is built from TRBV2 and TRBJ2-3; no definite D call. The CDR3 runs 16 residues. V dropped 1 base and J dropped 0 bases, with 11 bases sitting between them. Germline values: CDR1 SNHLY, CDR2 FYNNEI. The CDR3 sequence: CASSEDHRLSTDTQYF. The CDR3 nucleotides read TGTGCCAGCAGTGAAGATCATAGGCTGAGCACAGATACGCAGTATTTT. Together with reference TRBV2 and TRBJ2-3, the CDR3 gives the full variable domain: EPEVTQTPSHQVTQMGQEVILRCVPISNHLYFYWYRQILGQKVEFLVSFYNNEISEKSEIFDDQFSVERPDGSNFTLKIRSTKLEDSAMYFCASSEDHRLSTDTQYFGPGTRLTVL.

This sequence joins TRBV4-3 and TRBJ2-2; maybe TRBD2 (5 bases). The CDR3 runs to 14 residues. Trimming stripped 4 bases from V and 5 bases from J, with 11 bases between. Per the germline V gene, CDR1 is LGHNA and CDR2 is YSLEER. CDR3 loop: CASSPAPGTGELFF. Here the CDR3 DNA reads TGCGCCAGCAGCCCCGCCCCGGGAACCGGGGAGCTGTTTTTT.

The chain couples TRBV29-1 to TRBJ2-1; D unclear. Germline-derived CDR1 and CDR2 are SQVTM and ANQGSEA. The CDR3 is 13 residues long. Trimming took off 8 bases at V and 6 bases at J, with 17 bases between the two ends. The CDR3 is CSTLLTTSNEQFF. For the CDR3, the DNA is TGCAGCACTCTTCTCACTACAAGCAATGAGCAGTTCTTC.

This chain connects TRBV4-2 to TRBJ1-1; perhaps TRBD1 as D (6 bases). Germline CDR1 is LGHNA and CDR2 is YNFKEQ. The CDR3 runs 15 residues. V was shortened by 3 bases and J by 5 bases, with 16 bases between the two germline ends. CDR3 residues: CASSHRKGGGTEAFF. The DNA of the CDR3 is TGTGCCAGCAGCCATCGAAAGGGGGGAGGAACTGAAGCTTTCTTT.